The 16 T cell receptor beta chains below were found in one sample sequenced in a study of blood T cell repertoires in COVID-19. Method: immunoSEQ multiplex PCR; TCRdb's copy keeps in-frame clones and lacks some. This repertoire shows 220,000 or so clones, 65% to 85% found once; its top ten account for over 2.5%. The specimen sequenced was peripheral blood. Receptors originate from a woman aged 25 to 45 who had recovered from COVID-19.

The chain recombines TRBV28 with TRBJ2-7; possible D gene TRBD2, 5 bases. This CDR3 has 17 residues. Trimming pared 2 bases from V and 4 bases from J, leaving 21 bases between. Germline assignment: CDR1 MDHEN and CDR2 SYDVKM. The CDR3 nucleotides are TGTGCCAGCAGTTTACGGCTCTTAACGCGGGCCAAATACGAGCAGTACTTC. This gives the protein CASSLRLLTRAKYEQYF.

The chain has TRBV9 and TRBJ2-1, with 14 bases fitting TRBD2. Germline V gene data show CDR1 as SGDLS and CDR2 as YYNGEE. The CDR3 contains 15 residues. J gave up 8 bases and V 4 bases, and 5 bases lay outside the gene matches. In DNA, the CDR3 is TGTGCCAGCAGCCCCGGGACTAGCGGGAGTTATGAGCAGTTCTTC. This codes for CASSPGTSGSYEQFF.

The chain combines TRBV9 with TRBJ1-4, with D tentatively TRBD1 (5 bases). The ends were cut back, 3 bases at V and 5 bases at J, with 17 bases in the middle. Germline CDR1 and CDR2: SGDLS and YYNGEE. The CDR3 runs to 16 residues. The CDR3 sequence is CASSGAPGGPNEKLFF. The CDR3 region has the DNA TGTGCCAGCAGCGGAGCCCCGGGGGGACCGAATGAAAAACTGTTTTTT.

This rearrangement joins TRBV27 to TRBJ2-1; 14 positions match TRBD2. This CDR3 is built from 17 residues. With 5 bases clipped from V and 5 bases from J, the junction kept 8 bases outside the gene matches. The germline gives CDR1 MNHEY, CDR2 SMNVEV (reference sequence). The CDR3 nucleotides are TGTGCCAGCAGTCACCGGACTAGCGGGAGGTACGACAATGAGCAGTTCTTC. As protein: CASSHRTSGRYDNEQFF.

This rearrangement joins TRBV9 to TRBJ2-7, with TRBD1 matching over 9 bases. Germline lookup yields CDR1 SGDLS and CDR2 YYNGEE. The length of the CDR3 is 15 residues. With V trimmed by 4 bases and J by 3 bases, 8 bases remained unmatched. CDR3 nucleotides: TGTGCCAGCAGCTTTGGACAGGGGCGAGACTACGAGCAGTACTTC. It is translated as CASSFGQGRDYEQYF. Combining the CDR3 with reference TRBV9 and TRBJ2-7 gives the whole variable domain DSGVTQTPKHLITATGQRVTLRCSPRSGDLSVYWYQQSLDQGLQFLIQYYNGEERAKGNILERFSAQQFPDLHSELNLSSLELGDSALYFCASSFGQGRDYEQYFGPGTRLTVT.

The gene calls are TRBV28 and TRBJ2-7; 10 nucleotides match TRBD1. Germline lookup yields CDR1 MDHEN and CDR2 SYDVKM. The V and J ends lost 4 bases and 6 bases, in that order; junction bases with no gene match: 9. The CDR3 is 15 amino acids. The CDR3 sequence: CASSYPGTGVREQYF. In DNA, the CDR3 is TGTGCCAGCAGTTACCCGGGGACAGGGGTACGCGAGCAGTACTTC.

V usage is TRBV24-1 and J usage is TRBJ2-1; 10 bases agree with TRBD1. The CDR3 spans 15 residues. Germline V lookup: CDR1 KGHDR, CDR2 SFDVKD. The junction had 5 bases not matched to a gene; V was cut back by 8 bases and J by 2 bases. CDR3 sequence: CATTGGTGAYNEQFF. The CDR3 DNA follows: TGTGCCACCACCGGGGGGACAGGGGCCTACAATGAGCAGTTCTTC.

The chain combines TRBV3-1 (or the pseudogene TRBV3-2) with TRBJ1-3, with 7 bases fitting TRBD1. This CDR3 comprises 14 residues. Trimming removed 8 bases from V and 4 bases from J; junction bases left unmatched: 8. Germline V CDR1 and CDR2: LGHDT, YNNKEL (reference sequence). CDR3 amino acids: CASALPGQGNTIYF. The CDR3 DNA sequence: TGTGCCAGCGCACTCCCGGGACAGGGAAACACCATATATTTT.

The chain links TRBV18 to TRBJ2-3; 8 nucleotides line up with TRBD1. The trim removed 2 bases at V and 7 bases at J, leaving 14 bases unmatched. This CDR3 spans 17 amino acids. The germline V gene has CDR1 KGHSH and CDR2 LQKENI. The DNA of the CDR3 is TGTGCCAGCTCACCAGCCCCCTGGCCAGGGGGCTATTATACGCAGTATTTT. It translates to CASSPAPWPGGYYTQYF.

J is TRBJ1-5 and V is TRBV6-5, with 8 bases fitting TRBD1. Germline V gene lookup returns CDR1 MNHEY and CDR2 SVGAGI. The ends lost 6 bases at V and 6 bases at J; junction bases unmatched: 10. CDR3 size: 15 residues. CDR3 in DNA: TGTGCCAGCAGAGACGGACAGGGAAGGAGTCAGCCCCAGCATTTT. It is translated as CASRDGQGRSQPQHF.

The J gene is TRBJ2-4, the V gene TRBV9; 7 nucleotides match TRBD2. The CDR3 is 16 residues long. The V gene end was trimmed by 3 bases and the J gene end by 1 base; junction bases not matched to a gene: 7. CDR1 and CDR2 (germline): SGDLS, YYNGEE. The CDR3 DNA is TGTGCCAGCAGCGAGGGAGGGGCAGGCGCCAAAAACATTCAGTACTTC. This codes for CASSEGGAGAKNIQYF. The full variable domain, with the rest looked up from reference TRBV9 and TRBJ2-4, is DSGVTQTPKHLITATGQRVTLRCSPRSGDLSVYWYQQSLDQGLQFLIQYYNGEERAKGNILERFSAQQFPDLHSELNLSSLELGDSALYFCASSEGGAGAKNIQYFGAGTRLSVL.

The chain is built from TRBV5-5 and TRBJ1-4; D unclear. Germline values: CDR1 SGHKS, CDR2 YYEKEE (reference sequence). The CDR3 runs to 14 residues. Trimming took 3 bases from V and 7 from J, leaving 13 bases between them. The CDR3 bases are TGTGCCAGCAGCTGGATGTCGACTGGTGAAAAACTGTTTTTT. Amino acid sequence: CASSWMSTGEKLFF.

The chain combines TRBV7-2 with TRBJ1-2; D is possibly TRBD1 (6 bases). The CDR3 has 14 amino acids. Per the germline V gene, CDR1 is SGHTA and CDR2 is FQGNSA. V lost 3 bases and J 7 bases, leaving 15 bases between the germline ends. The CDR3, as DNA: TGTGCCAGCAGCTTCAGCGGGGGCGCGAGTGGCTACACCTTC. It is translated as CASSFSGGASGYTF.

The CDR3 DNA reads TGTGCCAGTAGTTCCCGGACAGACCCTAATGAAAAACTGTTTTTT. Its translation is CASSSRTDPNEKLFF. This rearrangement joins TRBV19 to TRBJ1-4, with D tentatively TRBD1 (6 bases). The CDR3 sequence is 15 residues long. The germline V and J ends were trimmed by 5 bases and 3 bases, with 13 bases remaining between them. Germline CDR1 and CDR2: LNHDA and SQIVND (reference sequence).

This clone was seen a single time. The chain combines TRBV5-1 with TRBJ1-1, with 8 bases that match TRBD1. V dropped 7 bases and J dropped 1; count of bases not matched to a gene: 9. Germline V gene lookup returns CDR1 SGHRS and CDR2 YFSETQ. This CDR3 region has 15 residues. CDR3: CASGDGGTGNTEAFF. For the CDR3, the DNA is TGCGCCAGCGGGGACGGTGGGACAGGGAACACTGAAGCTTTCTTT.

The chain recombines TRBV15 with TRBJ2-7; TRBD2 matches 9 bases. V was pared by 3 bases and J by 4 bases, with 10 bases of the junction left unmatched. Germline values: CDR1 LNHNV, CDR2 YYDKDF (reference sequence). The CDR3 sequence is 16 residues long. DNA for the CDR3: TGTGCCACCAGCAGGGACTTAGGGACTAGCTGGTACGAGCAGTACTTC. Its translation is CATSRDLGTSWYEQYF.